This entry describes one TCR beta chain. Its antigen is not identified. Researchers prepared the TCRbeta library using unique molecular identifiers, the study reports. MiXCR, applied by TCRdb to the PCR reads, yields one record per CDR3 protein. The sample has 500,000 to 750,000 distinct CDR3 sequences; roughly 30% are singletons. Germline V CDR1 and CDR2: KGHSH, LQKENI. The junction had 9 bases not matched to a gene; V was cut back by 4 bases and J by 7 bases. CDR3 size: 15 residues. These data come from a study of T-cell reconstitution after alpha-beta-depleted transplantation in children. General observations from the study: Several hundred graft clones that had expanded were reportedly the source of alpha-beta T cells about two months after transplant. At the one-year point after transplant, T-cell counts and TCRbeta diversity were found to come mostly from T cells that had been newly produced. Some patients' high day-60 TCRbeta diversity was traced to surviving recipient T cells and thymic progenitors.

The TCR was taken from a boy younger than two with Wiskott-Aldrich syndrome, due to receive a stem cell transplant. The chain has TRBV18 and TRBJ2-2, with TRBD1 identical over 7 bases. Sequenced material: PBMCs, taken before TCRalphabeta/CD19-depleted stem cell transplant. The CDR3 spells CASSQLTGDGGELFF. In DNA form, the CDR3 reads TGTGCCAGCTCACAACTAACAGGGGACGGCGGGGAGCTGTTTTTT.